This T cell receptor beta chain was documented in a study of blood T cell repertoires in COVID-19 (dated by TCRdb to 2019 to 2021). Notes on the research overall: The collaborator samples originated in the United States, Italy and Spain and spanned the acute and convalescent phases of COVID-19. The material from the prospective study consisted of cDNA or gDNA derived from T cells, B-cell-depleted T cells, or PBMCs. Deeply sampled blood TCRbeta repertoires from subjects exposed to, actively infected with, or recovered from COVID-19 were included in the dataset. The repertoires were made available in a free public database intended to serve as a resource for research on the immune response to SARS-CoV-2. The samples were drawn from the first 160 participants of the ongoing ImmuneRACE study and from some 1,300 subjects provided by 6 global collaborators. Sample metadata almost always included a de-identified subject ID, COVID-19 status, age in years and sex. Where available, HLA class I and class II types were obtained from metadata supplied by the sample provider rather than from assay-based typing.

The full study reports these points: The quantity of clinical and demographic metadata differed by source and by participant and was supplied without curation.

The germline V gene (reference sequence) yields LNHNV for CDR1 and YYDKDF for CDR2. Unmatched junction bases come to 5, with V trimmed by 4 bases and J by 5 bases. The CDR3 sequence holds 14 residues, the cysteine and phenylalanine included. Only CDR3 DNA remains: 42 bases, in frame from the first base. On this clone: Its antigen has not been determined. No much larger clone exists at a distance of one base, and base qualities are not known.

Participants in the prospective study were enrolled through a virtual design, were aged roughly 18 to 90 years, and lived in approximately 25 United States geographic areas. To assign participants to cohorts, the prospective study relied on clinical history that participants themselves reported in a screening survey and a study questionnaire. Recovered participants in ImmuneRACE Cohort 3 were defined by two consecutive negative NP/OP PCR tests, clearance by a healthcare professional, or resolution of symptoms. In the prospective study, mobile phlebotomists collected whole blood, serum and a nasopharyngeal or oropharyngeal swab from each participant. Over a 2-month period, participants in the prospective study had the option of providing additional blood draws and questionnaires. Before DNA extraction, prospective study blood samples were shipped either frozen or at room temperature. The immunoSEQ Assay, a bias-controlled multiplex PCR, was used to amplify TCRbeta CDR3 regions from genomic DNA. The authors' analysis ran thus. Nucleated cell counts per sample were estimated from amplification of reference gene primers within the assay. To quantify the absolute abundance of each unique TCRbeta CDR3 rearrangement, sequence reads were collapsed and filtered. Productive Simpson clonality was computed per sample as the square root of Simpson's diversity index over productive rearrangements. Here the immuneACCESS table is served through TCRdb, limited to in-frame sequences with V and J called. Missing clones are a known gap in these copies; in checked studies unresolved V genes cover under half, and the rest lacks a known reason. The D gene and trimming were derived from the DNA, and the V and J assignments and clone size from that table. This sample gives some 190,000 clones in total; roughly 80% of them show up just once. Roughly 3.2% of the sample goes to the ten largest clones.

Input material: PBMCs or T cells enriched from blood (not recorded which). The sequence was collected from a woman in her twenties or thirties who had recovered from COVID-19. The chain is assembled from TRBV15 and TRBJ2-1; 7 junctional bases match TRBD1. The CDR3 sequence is CATSKGTVDNEQFF. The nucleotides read TGTGCCACCAGCAAGGGGACAGTAGACAATGAGCAGTTCTTC.